This TCR beta chain originates from a study of blood T cell repertoires in COVID-19. Study at large: The United States, Italy and Spain were the sources of the acute and convalescent COVID-19 samples. Sources were T cells, B-cell-depleted T cells, or PBMCs; the material itself was cDNA or gDNA.

Profiling relied on immunoSEQ multiplex PCR, and the TCRdb table lists in-frame clones only, not all of them. This repertoire shows 100,000 to 150,000 clones, 65% to 90% found once; its top ten account for approximately 6.6%. The origin of this receptor is an elderly man with active or convalescent COVID-19. Material: peripheral blood.

The CDR3 protein is CAWSPLGNYGYTF. CDR3 nucleotide sequence: TGTGCCTGGAGTCCTCTCGGGAACTATGGCTACACCTTC. This rearrangement joins TRBV30 to TRBJ1-2; D uncertain. V lost 2 bases and J lost 2, with 9 bases in between. Germline loops: CDR1 GTSNPN, CDR2 SVGIG (reference sequence). The length of the CDR3 is 13 residues.